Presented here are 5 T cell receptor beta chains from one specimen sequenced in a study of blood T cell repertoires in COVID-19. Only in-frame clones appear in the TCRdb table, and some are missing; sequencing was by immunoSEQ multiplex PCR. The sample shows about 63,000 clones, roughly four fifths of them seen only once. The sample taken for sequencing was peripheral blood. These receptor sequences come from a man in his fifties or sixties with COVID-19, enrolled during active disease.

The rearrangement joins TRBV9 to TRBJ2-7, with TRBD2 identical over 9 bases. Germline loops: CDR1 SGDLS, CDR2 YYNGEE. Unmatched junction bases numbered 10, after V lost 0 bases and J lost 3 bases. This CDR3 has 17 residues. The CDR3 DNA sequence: TGTGCCAGCAGCGTAGGGCTGATGACTAGCGGCTACTACGAGCAGTACTTC. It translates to CASSVGLMTSGYYEQYF.

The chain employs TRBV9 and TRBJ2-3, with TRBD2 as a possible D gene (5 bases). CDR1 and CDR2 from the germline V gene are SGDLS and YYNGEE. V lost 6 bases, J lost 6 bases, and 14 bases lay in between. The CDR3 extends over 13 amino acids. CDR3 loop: CASTGRSSDTQYF. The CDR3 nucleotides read TGTGCCAGCACGGGGAGATCAAGCGATACGCAGTATTTT.

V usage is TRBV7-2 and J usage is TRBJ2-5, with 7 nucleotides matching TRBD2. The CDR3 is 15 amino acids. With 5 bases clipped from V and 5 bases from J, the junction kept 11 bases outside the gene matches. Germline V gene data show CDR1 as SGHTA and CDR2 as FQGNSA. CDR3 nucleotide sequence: TGTGCCAGCAGCCCGCAACCCCCCGGGGGGGAGACCCAGTACTTC. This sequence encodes CASSPQPPGGETQYF.

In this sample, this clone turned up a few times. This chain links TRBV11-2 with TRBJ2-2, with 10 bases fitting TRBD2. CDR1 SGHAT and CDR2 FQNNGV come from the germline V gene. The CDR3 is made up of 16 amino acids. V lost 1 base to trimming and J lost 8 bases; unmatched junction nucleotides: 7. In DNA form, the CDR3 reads TGTGCCAGCAGCTTAGGGACTAGCGGCGTCAGGGGGGAGCTGTTTTTT. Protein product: CASSLGTSGVRGELFF.

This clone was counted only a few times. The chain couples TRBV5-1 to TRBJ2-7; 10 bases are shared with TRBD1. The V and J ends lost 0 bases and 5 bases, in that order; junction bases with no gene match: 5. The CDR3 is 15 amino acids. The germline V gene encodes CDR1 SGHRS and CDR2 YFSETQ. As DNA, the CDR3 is TGCGCCAGCAGCTTGGGACAGGGGGCGGTGGACGAGCAGTACTTC. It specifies CASSLGQGAVDEQYF.